A selection of T cell receptor beta chains follows, all from one sample in a study of blood T cell repertoires in COVID-19. Produced via immunoSEQ multiplex PCR; TCRdb's table is partial and in-frame only. The data show some 100,000 clones, roughly 70% seen once. Sequencing was done on a sample of peripheral blood. These receptor sequences come from a man between 65 and 85 years old with COVID-19, enrolled during active disease. CDR3s include the opening cysteine and the closing phenylalanine or tryptophan. Each record gives: V gene, J gene, D gene, clone size, CDR3 DNA, CDR3 protein. D genes are given only for firm matches. A clone size is listed for some rows: how often the clone was seen (once, few, many), or a class if it is expanded.

TRBV7-2	TRBJ2-7	TRBD2	NA	TGTGCCAGCAGCCGGGGGTTGGGGTCGGCGGGAGATGGCGAGCAGTACTTC	CASSRGLGSAGDGEQYF
TRBV27	TRBJ1-3	NA	NA	TGTGCCAGCAGTTTATTTCGCGGGTTAGGAAACACCATATATTTT	CASSLFRGLGNTIYF
TRBV18	TRBJ1-3	NA	NA	TGTGCCAGCTCACCACGGTCGGGAACTGGAAACACCATATATTTT	CASSPRSGTGNTIYF
TRBV28	TRBJ2-1	TRBD1	NA	TGTGCCAGCAGTTTGGACAAGACAGGGGTAAGGGGTGAGCAGTTCTTC	CASSLDKTGVRGEQFF
TRBV5-4	TRBJ2-7	NA	NA	TGTGCCAGCAGCCCCGGAGGTCGGTCCTACGAGCAGTACTTC	CASSPGGRSYEQYF
TRBV4-2	TRBJ1-2	NA	NA	TGTGCCAGCAGCCAAGAGGCGGCGCCCTATGGCTACACCTTC	CASSQEAAPYGYTF
TRBV28	TRBJ2-3	TRBD1	NA	TGTGCCAGCAGTTTGCACAGGGGTGCACTCATAACAGATACGCAGTATTTT	CASSLHRGALITDTQYF
TRBV3-1/TRBV3-2	TRBJ2-1	TRBD2	few	TGTGCCAGCAGCCAAGAAACCGGGAGGGTCTACAATGAGCAGTTCTTC	CASSQETGRVYNEQFF
TRBV7-9	TRBJ1-6	NA	NA	TGTGCCAGCAGCTTAAGTCGGGGGAGCTCCTATAATTCACCCCTCCACTTT	CASSLSRGSSYNSPLHF
TRBV15	TRBJ2-3	TRBD2	few	TGTGCCACCAGCAGAGGGGCGGGAGGGGACACAGATACGCAGTATTTT	CATSRGAGGDTDTQYF
TRBV7-3	TRBJ2-3	TRBD2	NA	TGTGCCAGCAGCTTAAAAATGCTTGGACTAGCAAGCACAGATACGCAGTATTTT	CASSLKMLGLASTDTQYF
TRBV5-1	TRBJ2-1	TRBD1	NA	TGCGCCAGCAGCATCCGGGACAGGGGGACGGGTGAGCAGTTCTTC	CASSIRDRGTGEQFF
TRBV5-5	TRBJ2-5	NA	NA	TGTGCCAGCAGCCTTACAGGTCGGGAGACCCAGTACTTC	CASSLTGRETQYF
TRBV28	TRBJ1-6	NA	NA	TGTGCCAGCAGTTTATTTGCCCGGGATTTCGGTTCACCCCTCCACTTT	CASSLFARDFGSPLHF
TRBV27	TRBJ2-7	NA	NA	TGTGCCAGCAGTTTAGGTGGAGGGGTCGAGCAGTACTTC	CASSLGGGVEQYF
TRBV5-5	TRBJ2-3	NA	many	TGTGCCAGCAGCTTGGGTGGGCACAACACAGATACGCAGTATTTT	CASSLGGHNTDTQYF
TRBV18	TRBJ2-6	TRBD1	NA	TGTGCCAGCTCACCCCTACCGGGACAGGGAGGCTCTGGGGCCAACGTCCTGACTTTC	CASSPLPGQGGSGANVLTF
TRBV3-1/TRBV3-2	TRBJ1-3	TRBD1	NA	TGTGCCAGCAGGGGACAGGAGGCGCCCGGAAACACCATATATTTT	CASRGQEAPGNTIYF
TRBV28	TRBJ1-5	NA	NA	TGTGCCAGCAAATCAGGGGTTCAGCCCCAGCATTTT	CASKSGVQPQHF
TRBV6-5	TRBJ1-6	NA	NA	TGTGCCAGCAGTTACTCGCCGGGTACGGCGGCACCCCTCCACTTT	CASSYSPGTAAPLHF
TRBV28	TRBJ2-7	NA	few	TGTGCCAGCAGTCCCCAGGGGTTGTTTTACGAGCAGTACTTC	CASSPQGLFYEQYF
TRBV28	TRBJ2-3	NA	NA	TGTGCCAGCAGTATTGGAGGGAATACGCAGTATTTT	CASSIGGNTQYF
TRBV7-6	TRBJ1-2	NA	NA	TGTGCCAGCAGCCCACCCAGGGGCGGCTACACCTTC	CASSPPRGGYTF
TRBV19	TRBJ2-1	TRBD2	NA	TGTGCCAGTAGTGGGGCGGGAGGGCCTGACAATGAGCAGTTCTTC	CASSGAGGPDNEQFF
TRBV4-2	TRBJ1-3	TRBD1	NA	TGTGCCAGCAGTCCAACTCAAACCGGACAGGGTTATGGAAACACCATATATTTT	CASSPTQTGQGYGNTIYF
TRBV7-2	TRBJ1-6	NA	NA	TGTGCCAGCAGCTCTCCCGTGCGAGGAAGCTCCTATAATTCACCCCTCCACTTT	CASSSPVRGSSYNSPLHF
TRBV24-1	TRBJ2-1	TRBD2	NA	TGTGCCACCAGTGACCCGACTAGCGGCCCGTACTACAATGAGCAGTTCTTC	CATSDPTSGPYYNEQFF
TRBV3-1/TRBV3-2	TRBJ2-7	TRBD2	NA	TGTGCCAGCAGCCAACAACGGACTAGCGGCTACGAGCAGTACTTC	CASSQQRTSGYEQYF
TRBV6-4	TRBJ2-1	NA	NA	TGTGCCAGCAGTGAGACGGGGAGCTCCTACAATGAGCAGTTCTTC	CASSETGSSYNEQFF
TRBV5-1	TRBJ1-2	NA	NA	TGCGCCAGCAGCTTGCAGGGGTATGGCTACACCTTC	CASSLQGYGYTF
TRBV29-1	TRBJ2-1	NA	NA	TGCAGCGCCAGCGGGTCCTACAATGAGCAGTTCTTC	CSASGSYNEQFF
TRBV7-9	TRBJ2-1	TRBD1	NA	TGTGCCAGCAGCTTCGTCCCGGGACAGGGTCTCCACAATGAGCAGTTCTTC	CASSFVPGQGLHNEQFF
TRBV2	TRBJ1-4	TRBD1	NA	TGTGCCAGCATTGGAGACAGGGGTGAAAAACTGTTTTTT	CASIGDRGEKLFF
TRBV4-3	TRBJ2-3	TRBD2	NA	TGCGCCAGCAGCCAAATAGCGGGATCGCGCACAGATACGCAGTATTTT	CASSQIAGSRTDTQYF
TRBV9	TRBJ1-5	TRBD1	NA	TGTGCCAGCAGCGTAGATGAGGGGGCCCATCAGCCCCAGCATTTT	CASSVDEGAHQPQHF
TRBV28	TRBJ1-4	TRBD1	NA	TGTGCCAGCAGGACGCTCGGGACAGCTAATGAAAAACTGTTTTTT	CASRTLGTANEKLFF
TRBV5-1	TRBJ2-3	NA	few	TGCGCCAGCAGCTTGGCTAGCGTTAGCACAGATACGCAGTATTTT	CASSLASVSTDTQYF
TRBV28	TRBJ2-7	TRBD2	NA	TGTGCCAGCAGTTTGGCTAGCGGGAGTACCTACGAGCAGTACTTC	CASSLASGSTYEQYF
TRBV18	TRBJ1-2	NA	NA	TGTGCCAGCCTCCTGATGCAGGGTATTGACTATGGCTACACCTTC	CASLLMQGIDYGYTF
TRBV21-1	TRBJ2-1	NA	NA	TGTGCCAGCATCCCAGGGGGACTAGCGGGAGGGCCGAGGTCCTACAATGAGCAGTTCTTC	CASIPGGLAGGPRSYNEQFF
TRBV27	TRBJ1-4	NA	NA	TGTGCCAGCAGTCCCGCCAGAGGGGGGGCGATGGGTGAAAAACTGTTTTTT	CASSPARGGAMGEKLFF